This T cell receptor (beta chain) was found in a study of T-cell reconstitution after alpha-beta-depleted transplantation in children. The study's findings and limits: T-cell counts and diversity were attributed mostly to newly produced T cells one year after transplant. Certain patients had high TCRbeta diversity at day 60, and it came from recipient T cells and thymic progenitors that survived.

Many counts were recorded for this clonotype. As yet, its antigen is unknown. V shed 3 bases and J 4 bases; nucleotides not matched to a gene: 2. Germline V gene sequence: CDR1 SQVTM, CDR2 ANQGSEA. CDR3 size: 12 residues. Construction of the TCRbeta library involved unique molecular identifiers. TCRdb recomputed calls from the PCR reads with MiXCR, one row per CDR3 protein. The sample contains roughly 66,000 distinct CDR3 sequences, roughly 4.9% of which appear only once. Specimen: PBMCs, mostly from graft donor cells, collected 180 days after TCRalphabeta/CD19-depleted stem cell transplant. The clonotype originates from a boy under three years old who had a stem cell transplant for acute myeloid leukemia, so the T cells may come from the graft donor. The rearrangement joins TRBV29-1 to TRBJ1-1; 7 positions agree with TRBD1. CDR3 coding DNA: TGCAGCGTTGACAGGGGGGGCACTGAAGCTTTCTTT. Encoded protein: CSVDRGGTEAFF.